The clone carrying this T cell receptor beta chain appeared many times. Its antigen remains unidentified. Trimming took off 1 base at V and 11 bases at J, with 6 bases between the two ends. Per the germline V gene, CDR1 is SGHDT and CDR2 is YYEEEE. This CDR3 spans 11 amino acids. The template used for profiling TCR beta VDJ and CDR3 was genomic DNA. MiXCR, applied by TCRdb to the reads, yields one record per CDR3 protein. This table has some 120,000 distinct CDR3 sequences, roughly 50% appearing once. The data were taken from a study of CD8+CD57+ T cells in acquired aplastic anemia. Study information: DNA from sorted CD4+ and CD8+ cells averaged roughly 3.4 ug. As sequenced from healthy donors, CD4+ cells averaged approximately 11 million reads. Study results and limitations: Between patients and controls, CD8+ Simpson's diversity did not vary significantly. Comparison of patients with controls identified approximately 28 shared CD8+ CDR3 sequences.

V usage is TRBV5-6 and J usage is TRBJ2-2; no reliable D call. The receptor was isolated from a human donor in good health, serving as a control. What was sequenced was sorted CD4+, CD8+, or CD8+CD57+ T cells (not recorded which) from PBMCs. The CDR3 coding sequence is TGTGCCAGCAGCTTGTGGTCAGAGCTGTTTTTT. The encoded protein is CASSLWSELFF. Drawing the rest from reference TRBV5-6 and TRBJ2-2, the complete variable domain is DAGVTQSPTHLIKTRGQQVTLRCSPKSGHDTVSWYQQALGQGPQFIFQYYEEEERQRGNFPDRFSGHQFPNYSSELNVNALLLGDSALYLCASSLWSELFFGEGSRLTVL.